These 7 T cell receptor beta chains share one sample of origin, sequenced in a study of cytomegalovirus exposure and HLA in healthy donors (dated by TCRdb to the late 2010s). Library prep was done by the immunoSEQ multiplex PCR assay. The multiplex PCR relied on a mix of 60 forward primers for TCR Vbeta segments and 13 reverse primers for TCR Jbeta segments. Not all clones reach the TCRdb copy of this immuneACCESS table, which keeps in-frame sequences only. Checked studies attribute under half of the gap to unresolved V genes and leave the rest unexplained. For this sample there are approximately 220,000 clones; over 80% appear just once. The ten largest clones represent over 0.65% of the sample. Specimen: PBMCs. The receptors here all came from a boy aged 2 to 10 in good health and CMV-seronegative.

V usage is TRBV13 and J usage is TRBJ2-7; 10 nucleotides agree with TRBD1. CDR3 length: 14 residues. Germline lookup yields CDR1 PRHDT and CDR2 FYEKMQ (reference sequence). V was pared by 7 bases and J by 5 bases, with 8 bases of the junction left unmatched. CDR3 sequence: CASKAGTGVHEQYF. CDR3 bases: TGTGCCAGCAAAGCGGGGACAGGGGTGCACGAGCAGTACTTC.

J is TRBJ1-1 and V is TRBV5-1, with 9 bases lining up with TRBD1. Germline CDR1 is SGHRS and CDR2 is YFSETQ. Trimming took 0 bases from V and 5 from J; bases not matched to a gene: 20. CDR3 length: 20 residues. The CDR3 here is CASSLAALSTGGGRKTEAFF. The CDR3 DNA follows: TGCGCCAGCAGCTTGGCCGCCCTATCGACAGGGGGTGGACGAAAAACTGAAGCTTTCTTT.

The chain is built from TRBV10-3 and TRBJ1-1; D not certain. The germline V and J ends were trimmed by 7 bases and 1 base, with 10 bases remaining between them. CDR1 is ENHRY, CDR2 SYGVKD, per germline. There are 13 residues in the CDR3. The CDR3 spells CAITERGNTEAFF. In DNA form, the CDR3 reads TGTGCCATCACAGAGCGGGGGAACACTGAAGCTTTCTTT.

The gene calls are TRBV25-1 and TRBJ2-1; tentative D call: TRBD1 (5 bases). Trimming removed 7 bases from V and 5 bases from J, with 12 bases in between. In germline, CDR1 is MGHDK, CDR2 SYGVNS. This CDR3 is 13 amino acids long. The CDR3 spells CASNRRDHNEQFF. The CDR3 nucleotides are TGTGCCAGCAACAGGCGTGATCACAATGAGCAGTTCTTC.

J is TRBJ2-1 and V is TRBV18, with D maybe TRBD1 (7 bases). V gave up 3 bases and J gave up 3 bases, with 15 bases separating them. Per germline, CDR1 KGHSH and CDR2 LQKENI. The CDR3 sequence is 16 residues long. The CDR3 spells CASSPPGGQSYNEQFF. CDR3 DNA: TGTGCCAGCTCACCCCCCGGGGGACAGAGCTACAATGAGCAGTTCTTC.

This chain connects TRBV4-1 to TRBJ2-3; perhaps TRBD2 as D (5 bases). Germline values: CDR1 MGHRA, CDR2 YSYEKL. This CDR3 has 15 residues. V was shortened by 3 bases and J by 3 bases, with 13 bases between the two germline ends. This chain's CDR3 is CASSQDSSWTDTQYF. CDR3 DNA: TGCGCCAGCAGCCAGGACTCTTCGTGGACAGATACGCAGTATTTT.

This clone appeared a single time. V usage is TRBV5-1 and J usage is TRBJ2-5, with 8 bases fitting TRBD1. From germline, CDR1 is SGHRS and CDR2 YFSETQ. With V trimmed by 0 bases and J by 5 bases, 6 bases remained unmatched. The CDR3 has 15 amino acids. The CDR3 DNA follows: TGCGCCAGCAGCTTGGAAAGCAGGGGGCACGAGACCCAGTACTTC. Translation gives CASSLESRGHETQYF. Full variable domain (missing parts from reference TRBV5-1 and TRBJ2-5): KAGVTQTPRYLIKTRGQQVTLSCSPISGHRSVSWYQQTPGQGLQFLFEYFSETQRNKGNFPGRFSGRQFSNSRSEMNVSTLELGDSALYLCASSLESRGHETQYFGPGTRLLVL.